Below are 10 T cell receptor beta chains sequenced from a single sample in a study of OX40 agonist ivuxolimab in advanced cancers. Only in-frame clones appear in the TCRdb table, and some are missing; sequencing was by immunoSEQ multiplex PCR. This sample has about 73,000 clones, with 70% to 90% found just once. The sequenced sample was CD4+ or CD8+ T cells sorted from blood, obtained in a trial of the OX40 agonist ivuxolimab. Source of these receptors: an adult with an advanced solid tumor such as melanoma, head and neck, liver or kidney cancer.

The CDR3 here is CASSDLGQGVYEQYF. The CDR3 nucleotides read TGCGCCAGCAGTGATCTGGGACAGGGGGTTTACGAGCAGTACTTC. V usage is TRBV10-2 and J usage is TRBJ2-7, with TRBD1 matching over 11 bases. V was clipped by 3 bases and J by 4 bases; unmatched bases: 5. This CDR3 region has 15 residues. The germline CDR1 and CDR2 sequences are WSHSY and SAAADI.

The J gene is TRBJ2-3, the V gene TRBV5-4; 8 bases agree with TRBD2. Trimming removed 2 bases from V and 0 bases from J; junction bases left unmatched: 5. From germline, CDR1 is SGHNT and CDR2 YYREEE (reference sequence). This CDR3 spans 16 amino acids. DNA of the CDR3: TGTGCCAGCAGCTTTGTAGCGGGGTACAGCACAGATACGCAGTATTTT. Protein: CASSFVAGYSTDTQYF.

The chain couples TRBV18 to TRBJ2-6; 8 nucleotides agree with TRBD1. The CDR3 extends over 18 amino acids. Looked up from germline, CDR1 is KGHSH and CDR2 is LQKENI. The V segment lost 2 bases and the J segment 0 bases; nucleotides outside the gene matches: 6. CDR3 sequence reads: CASSPVGTGTSGANVLTF. The CDR3, as DNA: TGTGCCAGCTCACCAGTCGGGACAGGTACCTCTGGGGCCAACGTCCTGACTTTC.

The chain uses TRBV6-1 and TRBJ2-1; 10 bases match TRBD2. V lost 6 bases to trimming and J lost 4 bases; unmatched junction nucleotides: 6. Germline values: CDR1 MNHNS, CDR2 SASEGT. This CDR3 spans 15 amino acids. The CDR3 DNA reads as TGTGCCAGCAGGAGAACTAGCGGGGTTTACAATGAGCAGTTCTTC. Its translation is CASRRTSGVYNEQFF.

The chain uses TRBV19 and TRBJ1-3; D call uncertain. Germline CDR1 is LNHDA and CDR2 is SQIVND (reference sequence). The CDR3 is 15 residues long. V lost 3 bases and J 0 bases, leaving 9 bases between the germline ends. The DNA for the CDR3 is TGTGCCAGTAGTATCCAGCTTACCTCTGGAAACACCATATATTTT. Its protein is CASSIQLTSGNTIYF.

This chain connects TRBV7-8 to TRBJ2-1, with D possibly being TRBD1 (5 bases). The CDR3 loop spans 16 amino acids. The V gene's germline CDR1 is SGHVS and CDR2 FQNEAQ. The germline V and J ends were trimmed by 5 bases and 0 bases, with 14 bases remaining between them. In nucleotides, the CDR3 is TGTGCCAGCAGCCCGCCAGGGCGCCTCTCCTACAATGAGCAGTTCTTC. This translates into CASSPPGRLSYNEQFF.

This sequence joins TRBV12-5 and TRBJ1-1; possible D gene TRBD1, 6 bases. Germline values: CDR1 LGHNT, CDR2 FRNRAP. The germline V and J ends were trimmed by 1 base and 3 bases, with 12 bases remaining between them. The CDR3 covers 15 residues. The CDR3 region is CASGLGGPAYTEAFF. The CDR3 DNA follows: TGTGCTAGTGGTTTGGGGGGGCCGGCCTACACTGAAGCTTTCTTT.

This clone was found a few times. The V call is TRBV28, the J call TRBJ1-2, with D maybe TRBD1 (6 bases). Per the germline V gene, CDR1 is MDHEN and CDR2 is SYDVKM. The CDR3 consists of 13 residues. V was pared by 5 bases and J by 8 bases, with 15 bases between. Written as DNA, the CDR3 is TGTGCCAGCAGTCGGGACAAGGGAGGCGGCTACACCTTC. Its translation is CASSRDKGGGYTF.

Here the CDR3 DNA reads TGTGCCACCAGCAGAGATGGGACTAGCCCGGAGACCCAGTACTTC. Encoded protein: CATSRDGTSPETQYF. The genes are TRBV15 and TRBJ2-5, with 9 positions matching TRBD2. CDR3 length: 15 residues. Germline V CDR1 and CDR2: LNHNV, YYDKDF (reference sequence). Trimming took 0 bases from V and 5 from J; bases not matched to a gene: 4.

The genes are TRBV28 and TRBJ2-2; D unresolved. Germline loops: CDR1 MDHEN, CDR2 SYDVKM. The CDR3 is made up of 15 amino acids. V lost 5 bases and J lost 0, with 10 bases in between. The CDR3, as DNA: TGTGCCAGCAGTCCCCTTAACTCGAACACCGGGGAGCTGTTTTTT. It codes for CASSPLNSNTGELFF. The whole variable domain, filled in from reference TRBV28 and TRBJ2-2, reads DVKVTQSSRYLVKRTGEKVFLECVQDMDHENMFWYRQDPGLGLRLIYFSYDVKMKEKGDIPEGYSVSREKKERFSLILESASTNQTSMYLCASSPLNSNTGELFFGEGSRLTVL.